The sequence of this TCR beta chain was determined in a study of tumor-infiltrating lymphocytes in glioblastoma multiforme (dated by TCRdb to 2017 to 2019). Notes on the research overall: Whether intratumoral genomic heterogeneity fosters TIL diversity was tested through joint investigation of somatic mutations, TIL diversity and immune response activity. Overall study results and their limits: Because T cells carry unequal numbers of TCR transcripts, RNA-based TCR sequencing may distort clone frequencies. Generalizability was limited because only one glioblastoma patient was included in the TCR and somatic mutation analysis. T cells were not sorted into functional subsets, which the authors noted as a future improvement.

Worth noting for this clonotype: Its antigen has not been determined. The germline gene is not matched at one end of the junction; a read error may be the cause.

Total RNA was isolated from peripheral blood mononuclear cells with TRIzol reagent and was purified using the RNeasy kit. All RNA had OD 260/280 ratios above 1.9 and RNA integrity numbers above 6.5. Using a modified ARM-PCR protocol with multiple V-beta primers and a C-beta primer, the team built TCRB libraries from RNA through three nested multiplex PCR rounds. ProtoScript II Reverse Transcriptase and a C-beta primer were used to synthesize TCRB-specific cDNA from 0.5 ug total RNA. No unique molecular identifiers were described for the TCRB libraries. In the third PCR, barcodes and adapters were added over approximately 24 cycles with Deep VentR (exo-) polymerase, and the 250-500 bp bands were then gel purified. TCRB libraries were sequenced with 250 bp paired-end reads on an Illumina HiSeq 2500. The source study handled its data this way. The reads were cleaned with Trimmomatic, merged with FLASH and assigned V, D and J segments with MiGEC before being analyzed in VDJtools. The Shannon-Wiener diversity index, calculated using VDJtools, was used to quantify repertoire diversity. Using fastp trimming at Q25 and MiXCR clonotype assembly, TCRdb reanalyzed the public sequencing data and kept in-frame beta chains. All rows with the same CDR3 protein become a single entry with the most common DNA and genes. These V and J calls derive from TCRdb rather than the authors' analysis. The sample yields approximately 20,000 distinct CDR3 sequences; 55% to 70% were counted once. The ten largest account for around 18% of the sample.

CDR1 and CDR2 (SQVTM, ANQGSEA) derive from the germline V gene. The cysteine opens and the phenylalanine closes a CDR3 of 15 amino acids. Only the CDR3 part of the read is kept: 45 bases, read in frame from the first base. The sample consisted of peripheral blood. The TCR was taken from a male donor with glioblastoma. The chain links TRBV29-1 with TRBJ2-2; TRBD2 aligns with 10 central bases. The encoded CDR3 is CSVELGAGGDGVLFF. The base sequence is TGCAGCGTTGAACTAGGAGCGGGAGGGGACGGGGTGCTGTTTTTT.